The 3 T cell receptor beta chains listed next were all sequenced from one sample in a study of shared clonotypes between healthy human individuals. Profiled with immunoSEQ multiplex PCR; TCRdb holds only in-frame clones, not every one. Here the sample spans hundreds of thousands of clones, around 73% being singletons. Sample: memory CD4+ T cells sorted from blood. Documented subset: CD45RA-negative fraction. These receptors came from a woman in her 30s in good health.

This sequence joins TRBV7-2 and TRBJ1-1; 10 bases line up with TRBD1. V was pared by 5 bases and J by 5 bases, with 5 bases of the junction left unmatched. The CDR3 covers 14 residues. Germline V gene lookup returns CDR1 SGHTA and CDR2 FQGNSA. The CDR3: CASSPWTGGTEAFF. The CDR3 DNA reads TGTGCCAGCAGCCCCTGGACAGGGGGAACTGAAGCTTTCTTT.

The chain carries TRBV11-1 and TRBJ2-3, with TRBD1 as a possible D gene (6 bases). V shed 2 bases and J shed 0 bases, with 12 bases lying between them. From germline, CDR1 is SGHAT and CDR2 FQDESV (reference sequence). The CDR3 is 16 amino acids. Written as DNA, the CDR3 is TGTGCCAGCAGCTTAACCGGGACAACTAGCACAGATACGCAGTATTTT. Translated: CASSLTGTTSTDTQYF.

This clone was recorded many times. The chain combines TRBV5-4 with TRBJ2-5; 14 nucleotides match TRBD2. V trimming: 4 bases; J trimming: 5 bases; junction bases outside the gene matches: 7. The CDR3 is 16 amino acids. The germline V gene has CDR1 SGHNT and CDR2 YYREEE (reference sequence). This chain's CDR3 is CASSPGTSGSWETQYF. Written as DNA, the CDR3 is TGTGCCAGCAGCCCGGGGACTAGCGGGAGTTGGGAGACCCAGTACTTC.